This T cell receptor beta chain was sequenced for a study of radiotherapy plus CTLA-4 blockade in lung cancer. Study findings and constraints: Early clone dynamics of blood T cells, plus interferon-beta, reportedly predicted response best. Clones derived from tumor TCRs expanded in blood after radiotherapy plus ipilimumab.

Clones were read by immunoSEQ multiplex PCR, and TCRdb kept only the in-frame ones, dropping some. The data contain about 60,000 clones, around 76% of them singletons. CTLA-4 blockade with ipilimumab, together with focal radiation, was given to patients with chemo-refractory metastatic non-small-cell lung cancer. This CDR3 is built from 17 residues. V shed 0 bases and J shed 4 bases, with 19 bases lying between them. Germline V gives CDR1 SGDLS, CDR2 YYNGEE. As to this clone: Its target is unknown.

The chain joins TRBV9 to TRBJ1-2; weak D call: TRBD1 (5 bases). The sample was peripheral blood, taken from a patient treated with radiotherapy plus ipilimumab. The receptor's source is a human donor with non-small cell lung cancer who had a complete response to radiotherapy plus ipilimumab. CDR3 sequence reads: CASSVGRGQNLFYGYTF. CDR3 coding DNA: TGTGCCAGCAGCGTAGGGAGGGGTCAGAACCTCTTCTATGGCTACACCTTC.